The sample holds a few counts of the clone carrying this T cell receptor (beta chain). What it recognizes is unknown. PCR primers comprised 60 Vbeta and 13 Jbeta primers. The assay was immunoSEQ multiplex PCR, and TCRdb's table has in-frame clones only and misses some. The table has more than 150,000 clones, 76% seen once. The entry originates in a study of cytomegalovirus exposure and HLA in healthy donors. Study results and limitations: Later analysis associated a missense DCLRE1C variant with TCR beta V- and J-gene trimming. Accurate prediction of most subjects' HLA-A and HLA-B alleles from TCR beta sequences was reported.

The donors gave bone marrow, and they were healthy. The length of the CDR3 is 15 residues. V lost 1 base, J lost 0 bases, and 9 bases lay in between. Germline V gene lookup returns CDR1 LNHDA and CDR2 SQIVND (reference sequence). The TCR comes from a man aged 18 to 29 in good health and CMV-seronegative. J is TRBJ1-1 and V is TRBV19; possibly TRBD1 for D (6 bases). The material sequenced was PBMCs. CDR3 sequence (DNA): TGTGCCAGTAGTATAGTGAGGGGGATGAACACTGAAGCTTTCTTT. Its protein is CASSIVRGMNTEAFF.